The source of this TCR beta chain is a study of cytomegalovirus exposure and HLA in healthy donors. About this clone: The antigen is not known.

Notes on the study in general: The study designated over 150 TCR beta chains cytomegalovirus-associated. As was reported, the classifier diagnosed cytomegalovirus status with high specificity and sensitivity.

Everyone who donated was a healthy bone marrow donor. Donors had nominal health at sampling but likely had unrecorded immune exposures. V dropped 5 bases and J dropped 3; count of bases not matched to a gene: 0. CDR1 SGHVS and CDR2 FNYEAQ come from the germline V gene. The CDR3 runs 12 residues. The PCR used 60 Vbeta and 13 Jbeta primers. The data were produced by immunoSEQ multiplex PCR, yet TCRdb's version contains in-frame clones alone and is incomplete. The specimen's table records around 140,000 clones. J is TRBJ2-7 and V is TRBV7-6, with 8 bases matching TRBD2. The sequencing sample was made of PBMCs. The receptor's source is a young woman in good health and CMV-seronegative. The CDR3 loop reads CASSGTSYEQYF. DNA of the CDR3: TGTGCCAGCAGCGGGACTAGCTACGAGCAGTACTTC.